These 5 T cell receptor beta chains share one sample of origin, sequenced in a study of blood T cells in healthy people across ages. Together with a sample-barcoded 5' primer, a J-beta primer mix was included in a second PCR lasting roughly 7 to 11 cycles. A single record per CDR3 protein comes from TCRdb applying MiXCR to the 5' RACE reads. The top ten hold 7.9% of the sample, which has fewer than 1.5 million distinct CDR3 sequences, 42% seen once. Sequencing was carried out using blood. The receptors come from a woman between 18 and 29 years old in good health.

This clonotype was seen only a few times. The chain is built from TRBV6-5 and TRBJ2-5; 7 nucleotides align to TRBD1. The DNA matches TRBJ2-7 better at its end, which makes the J call doubtful. The CDR3 totals 15 residues. Germline V gene data show CDR1 as MNHEY and CDR2 as SVGAGI. CDR3 amino acids: CASSRRDRGTYEQYF. CDR3 coding DNA: TGTGCCAGCAGTCGCCGGGACAGAGGAACCTACGAGCAGTACTTC.

This chain uses TRBV29-1 with TRBJ1-3; TRBD1 aligns across 9 bases. Trimming cost V 7 bases and J 2 bases; bases outside gene matches: 9. The length of the CDR3 is 15 residues. Looked up from germline, CDR1 is SQVTM and CDR2 is ANQGSEA. CDR3 sequence: CSGATGTGTGNTIYF. The CDR3 nucleotides read TGCAGCGGTGCGACCGGGACAGGGACTGGAAACACCATATATTTT.

The chain couples TRBV3-1 to TRBJ2-7, with D perhaps TRBD2 (6 bases). Trimming took off 0 bases at V and 0 bases at J, with 12 bases between the two ends. This CDR3 region has 16 residues. Germline-derived CDR1 and CDR2 are LGHDT and YNNKEL (reference sequence). DNA for the CDR3: TGTGCCAGCAGCCAAGATCGTCTAGCGAACTCCTACGAGCAGTACTTC. Translating it yields CASSQDRLANSYEQYF.

The chain joins TRBV5-1 to TRBJ2-3; TRBD2 matches at 9 bases. The CDR3 loop spans 16 amino acids. Losses at the gene ends were 0 bases for V and 3 bases for J; bases not matched to a gene: 5. Germline loops: CDR1 SGHRS, CDR2 YFSETQ. In nucleotides, the CDR3 is TGCGCCAGCAGCTTGGACTATGCGGGAGGGACAGATACGCAGTATTTT. This encodes CASSLDYAGGTDTQYF.

The CDR3: CSANEGACPAGCTDTQYF. Written as DNA, the CDR3 is TGCAGTGCTAATGAGGGGGCATGTCCGGCGGGATGCACAGATACGCAGTATTTT. The V and J genes are TRBV20-1 and TRBJ2-3, with D possibly being TRBD1 (7 bases). The CDR3 covers 18 residues. The V and J ends lost 4 bases and 1 base respectively, with 24 bases between them. Germline loops: CDR1 DFQATT, CDR2 SNEGSKA (reference sequence).